This T cell receptor beta chain originates from a study of blood T cells in healthy people across ages (dated by TCRdb to 2013 to 2016). Regarding the complete study: In model experiments, template switching captured about one uniquely barcoded TCR beta cDNA molecule for every two T cells. The study measured age-related changes in TCR beta repertoire diversity using deep sequencing normalized with unique cDNA molecular identifiers. The donors were divided into four age groups: young (average 16 years), middle-aged (around 41), aged (approximately 62) and long-lived (around 87). To avoid experimental bias, donors of different ages were randomly spread across the sequencing lanes. The study analyzed two additional independent replicas of 1 million unique cDNA reads from the same blood draw for two donors, one aged 18 to 30 and one aged 80 or older.

What the work shows at the level of the full study, not this receptor alone: Estimates of total diversity from one million sequenced T cells were regarded as lower bounds and underestimates. As age increased, observed TCR beta diversity per million T cells dropped in a roughly linear way, and a significant reduction was already evident by age 40. Donor CMV infection status was unknown, potentially confounding age-related changes in expanded clonotypes. Compared with the aged group, the long-lived group had more naive CD4+ T cells, fewer expanded clones and increased TCR diversity, a pattern suggesting age selection. Bulk unsorted PBMC profiling prevented conclusive comparison of naive and antigen-experienced compartments. The percentage of naive T cells measured by flow cytometry correlated strongly with observed TCR beta diversity.

Worth noting for this clonotype: Its cognate antigen has yet to be identified. It has no much larger one-base neighbor in the sample; base qualities were not kept.

Between the V and J ends, shortened by 2 bases and 4 bases respectively, the junction contains 6 bases. CDR3 length: 13 amino acids, cysteine to phenylalanine. The read is trimmed to its CDR3 DNA, 39 bases read in frame from base 1. Reading the germline V gene (reference sequence) gives CDR1 MNHEY and CDR2 SMNVEV. The library relied on 5' RACE. The reads were generated on an Illumina HiSeq 2500. A second PCR of about 7 to 12 cycles was run with a J-beta primer mix and a sample-barcoded 5' primer. A template-switch 5' adaptor carrying 12 random nucleotides introduced a unique molecular identifier onto each TCR beta cDNA molecule. At least 3 million CDR3-containing paired-end reads were obtained from each sample. All of the RNA was converted into first-strand cDNA using the Mint cDNA synthesis kit, with a TRBC-specific oligonucleotide serving as the primer. After uracil-DNA glycosylase treatment, a first 18-cycle PCR used universal primers M1SS and BC2_uni_R on all cDNA. In the paper's pipeline: For normalization, 1 million high-quality reads, each with a distinct molecular identifier, were randomly selected from each sample. Reads with shared molecular identifiers were discarded instead of being binned into consensus sequences. CDR3 identification, clonotype clustering and error correction used MiTCR with a Q25 quality threshold and the strictest error-elimination algorithm. A nonparametric unseen species model using Euler transformation provided a lower-bound estimate of total TCR beta diversity. TCRdb reprocessed the public reads (quality trimming at Q25 with fastp, clone calling with MiXCR) and kept in-frame beta chains. Here each entry gathers all rows of one CDR3 protein and keeps the most common genes and DNA. For this entry, the V and J calls and clone size follow TCRdb and not the study's own pipeline. The table for this sample lists about 640,000 distinct CDR3 sequences; around 54% of them were counted only once. The ten largest clones take up 30% to 45% of the sample.

The roughly 39 donors, aged about 6 to 95 years, were systemically healthy Caucasian individuals from Russia. Each donor gave ten milliliters of peripheral blood, collected into EDTA-treated Vacutainer tubes. Ficoll-Paque density-gradient centrifugation was used to isolate PBMCs, with at least 7 million per sample. Trizol reagent was used to extract total RNA from the PBMCs, yielding at least 5 micrograms per sample. For every donor, flow cytometry on a PBMC aliquot measured the percentage of naive CD45RAhigh/CD27high T cells. The clonotype originates from a man aged 55 to 70 in good health. The rearrangement combines TRBV27 with TRBJ2-1; there is no confident call for the D gene. Sequenced sample: blood. The base sequence is TGTGCCAGCAGTTTAGACCATTACAATGAGCAGTTCTTC. Protein translation: CASSLDHYNEQFF.